This T cell receptor (beta chain) was observed in a study of blood T cell repertoires in COVID-19 (TCRdb year 2020). Describing the broader study: Samples covering the acute and convalescent phases of COVID-19 were provided by collaborators in the United States, Italy and Spain. The material from the prospective study consisted of cDNA or gDNA derived from T cells, B-cell-depleted T cells, or PBMCs. Deeply sampled blood TCRbeta repertoires from subjects exposed to, actively infected with, or recovered from COVID-19 were included in the dataset. The repertoires were released in a freely available public database meant as a resource for research on the immune response to SARS-CoV-2. The samples were drawn from the first 160 participants of the ongoing ImmuneRACE study and from 950 to 1,500 subjects provided by 6 global collaborators. The sample metadata nearly always contained a de-identified subject ID, COVID-19 status, age in years and sex. Where HLA class I and class II types were available, the types were taken from metadata supplied by the sample provider, not from assay-based typing.

The collaborating institutions used their own protocols to collect whole blood in K2EDTA tubes. For TCRbeta analysis, collaborator samples were shipped as frozen whole blood, as isolated PBMCs, or as DNA extracted from either sample type. On this clone itself: Its antigen is unknown. There are no base qualities to consult, and no much larger clone falls within one base.

Study-level results and caveats: The amount of clinical and demographic metadata varied by source and participant and was provided uncurated.

V loses 6 bases, J loses 7 bases, and the germline ends lie 16 bases apart. The CDR3, from cysteine to phenylalanine, totals 13 residues. Only the CDR3 DNA stays, 39 bases, in frame from base 1. Per the germline V gene, MNHEY is the CDR1 and SVGAGI is the CDR2. TCRbeta CDR3 regions were amplified from genomic DNA by means of the immunoSEQ Assay, a bias-controlled multiplex PCR. The study's processing was this. Within the assay, amplification of reference gene primers was used to estimate how many nucleated cells each sample contained. To quantify the absolute abundance of each unique TCRbeta CDR3 rearrangement, sequence reads were collapsed and filtered. Productive Simpson clonality was computed per sample as the square root of Simpson's diversity index over productive rearrangements. TCRdb holds this immuneACCESS table with in-frame rearrangements only. Some clones are missing; in checked studies, unresolved V genes explain under half, and the rest has no known cause. V and J calls and clone size follow that table, whereas D and trimming were derived from the DNA. The sample table lists under 45,000 clones, about 86% of them with a count of one. 4.5% to 5.5% of the sample goes to the ten largest clones.

Material: peripheral blood. The chain employs TRBV6-5 and TRBJ2-7; the D gene is perhaps TRBD2, on 6 matching bases. This TCR came from a middle-aged man with active COVID-19. Read as DNA, the sequence is TGTGCCAGCAGCTACATTAACGGGGGTGAGCAGTACTTC. This yields the protein CASSYINGGEQYF.